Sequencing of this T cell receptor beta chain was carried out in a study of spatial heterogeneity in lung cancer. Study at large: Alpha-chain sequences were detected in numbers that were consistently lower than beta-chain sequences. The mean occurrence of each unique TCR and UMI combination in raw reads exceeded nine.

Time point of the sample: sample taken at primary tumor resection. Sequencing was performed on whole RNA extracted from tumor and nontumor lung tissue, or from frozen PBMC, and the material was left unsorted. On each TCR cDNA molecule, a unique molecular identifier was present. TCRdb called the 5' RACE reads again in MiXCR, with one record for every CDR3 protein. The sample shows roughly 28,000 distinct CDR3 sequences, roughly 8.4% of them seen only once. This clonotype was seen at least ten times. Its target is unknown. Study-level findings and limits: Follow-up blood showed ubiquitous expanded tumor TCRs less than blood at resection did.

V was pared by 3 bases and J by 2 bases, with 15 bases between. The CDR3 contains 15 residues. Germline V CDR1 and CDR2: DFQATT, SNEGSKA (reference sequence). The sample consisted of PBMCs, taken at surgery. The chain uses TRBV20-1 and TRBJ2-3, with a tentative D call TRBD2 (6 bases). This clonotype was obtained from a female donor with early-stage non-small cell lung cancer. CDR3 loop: CSARGLRSFTDTQYF. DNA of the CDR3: TGCAGTGCTAGGGGACTGAGGAGCTTCACAGATACGCAGTATTTT.